This T cell receptor beta chain was recovered during a study of PD-1 blockade in classical Hodgkin lymphoma. Data came from immunoSEQ multiplex PCR; TCRdb stores just in-frame clones and leaves some out. The table lists about 97,000 clones, roughly 84% of them singletons. Whole-study results and caveats: For complete responders, baseline diversity was comparable to that of newly diagnosed patients. The study found that TCR diversity rose significantly by C4D1 in CD4+ but not CD8+ cells.

Exposure to brentuximab vedotin varied, and each patient had relapsed following autologous stem cell transplantation. V dropped 7 bases and J dropped 0; count of bases not matched to a gene: 7. CDR1 is SGHRS, CDR2 YFSETQ, per germline. The CDR3 has 15 amino acids. A remark on this clone: The antigen is not known.

This chain joins TRBV5-1 and TRBJ1-1, with 9 positions matching TRBD1. The sequencing used peripheral blood mononuclear cells (PBMCs), collected at baseline. This TCR came from a human donor with classical Hodgkin lymphoma. The CDR3 loop is CASSRQGDLNTEAFF. In nucleotides, the CDR3 is TGCGCCAGCTCGAGACAGGGGGACCTGAACACTGAAGCTTTCTTT. Combining the CDR3 with reference TRBV5-1 and TRBJ1-1 gives the whole variable domain KAGVTQTPRYLIKTRGQQVTLSCSPISGHRSVSWYQQTPGQGLQFLFEYFSETQRNKGNFPGRFSGRQFSNSRSEMNVSTLELGDSALYLCASSRQGDLNTEAFFGQGTRLTVV.